This T cell receptor (beta chain) was obtained from a study of identical twins. Germline-derived CDR1 and CDR2 are SQVTM and ANQGSEA. CDR3 size: 14 residues. With 6 bases removed from V and 1 base from J, the gap between germline ends came to 16 bases. Unique molecular identifiers were present on the cDNA, and a universal primer site came from template switching. TCRdb processed the 5' RACE reads anew with MiXCR; each CDR3 protein has one entry. This repertoire shows about 520,000 distinct CDR3 sequences, 20% to 25% found once; its top ten account for 0.8% to 1%. These data were also reused for a study on T cells expressing NK-cell markers. This second report adds: The authors derived TCR beta repertoires from sorted CD3+CD56+NKG2C+, CD3+CD56+NKG2C- and CD3+CD56-NKG2C+ T cells. Sequenced donors, eight in total, included seven who were HCMV-seropositive and one who was seronegative.

The chain employs TRBV29-1 and TRBJ2-7, with D unresolved. Sequencing was done on a sample of CD4+ T cells sorted from blood. This sequence originates from a woman under 30 in good health. The CDR3 sequence: CSVHLTGRSYEQYF. For the CDR3, the DNA is TGCAGCGTACATTTGACGGGCCGTTCCTACGAGCAGTACTTC.